Listed here are 20 T cell receptor beta chains from one sample, sequenced in a study of human T cells and chemical hapten exposure. Time point denoted: patch test 3, about 24 weeks after DPC sensitization. The treatment denotes: therapeutic diphenylcyclopropenone sensitization with weekly scalp DPC. Sequencing started from total RNA isolated from unfractionated whole blood. TCRdb redid the calling of the RACE reads with MiXCR, one entry per CDR3 protein. The table includes tens of thousands of distinct CDR3 sequences, 9.5% detected once. This material consisted of whole blood, taken in connection with sensitization to the hapten diphenylcyclopropenone (DPC). These receptors came from a man aged 45 to 65 with alopecia areata. Some clones in this sample may be carry-over from other donors' samples.

The chain joins TRBV29-1 to TRBJ2-3; D ambiguous. Per germline, CDR1 SQVTM and CDR2 ANQGSEA. Trimming removed 4 bases from V and 1 base from J, with 12 bases in between. CDR3 length: 14 residues. DNA of the CDR3: TGCAGCGTTGCTTTTGGGCAGGGCACAGATACGCAGTATTTT. Its translation: CSVAFGQGTDTQYF.

This clonotype showed up many times. CDR3 amino acids: CASSGTSAYNEQFF. As DNA, the CDR3 is TGTGCCAGCAGCGGGACTAGCGCCTACAATGAGCAGTTCTTC. The chain joins TRBV11-2 to TRBJ2-1; 10 bases are shared with TRBD2. The V gene's germline CDR1 is SGHAT and CDR2 FQNNGV. Trimming removed 5 bases from V and 2 bases from J; junction bases left unmatched: 0. The CDR3 has 14 amino acids.

This clonotype appeared many times. This chain joins TRBV12-3 or TRBV12-4 and TRBJ2-7; D unresolved. V was clipped by 6 bases and J by 2 bases, with 11 bases between them. The CDR3 consists of 13 residues. CDR3 DNA sequence: TGTGCCAGCAGCCTCGGACGGACCTACGAGCAGTACTTC. Translated: CASSLGRTYEQYF.

This clonotype was recorded many times. The chain uses TRBV6-1 and TRBJ2-7, with a possible D match to TRBD2 (6 bases). The V end was cut by 5 bases, the J end by 3 bases, with 11 bases between. Germline CDR1 and CDR2: MNHNS and SASEGT. The CDR3 contains 13 residues. The CDR3: CASSPGLNYEQYF. As DNA, the CDR3 is TGTGCCAGCAGTCCGGGACTTAACTACGAGCAGTACTTC.

This clonotype appeared a few times. The CDR3 DNA reads TGTGCCAGCAGCCCTTTAGCGGGAGCGGCCGAGCAGTACTTC. It translates to CASSPLAGAAEQYF. The chain is built from TRBV3-1 and TRBJ2-7; 9 bases line up with TRBD2. Germline V gene lookup returns CDR1 LGHDT and CDR2 YNNKEL (reference sequence). The trim removed 4 bases at V and 6 bases at J, leaving 7 bases unmatched. The CDR3 covers 14 residues.

This clonotype was seen repeatedly, ten times or more. This chain uses TRBV4-1 with TRBJ2-7; 11 bases fit TRBD1. Trimming at V came to 3 bases and at J to 5 bases, leaving 3 bases not matched to a gene. Germline values: CDR1 MGHRA, CDR2 YSYEKL. The CDR3 loop spans 14 amino acids. CDR3: CASSQWTGGDEQYF. As DNA, the CDR3 is TGCGCCAGCAGCCAGTGGACAGGGGGCGACGAGCAGTACTTC.

This chain joins TRBV20-1 and TRBJ2-3; 11 bases agree with TRBD2. Losses at the gene ends were 6 bases for V and 2 bases for J; bases not matched to a gene: 7. The germline CDR1 and CDR2 sequences are DFQATT and SNEGSKA (reference sequence). CDR3 length equals 15 residues. The CDR3 sequence: CSANPTSGTTDTQYF. The CDR3 region has the DNA TGCAGTGCCAACCCGACTAGCGGGACCACAGATACGCAGTATTTT.

This clonotype was recorded at least ten times. The gene calls are TRBV29-1 and TRBJ2-1; 9 bases are shared with TRBD1. Germline assignment: CDR1 SQVTM and CDR2 ANQGSEA. CDR3 length: 14 residues. After removal of 6 bases from V and 3 bases from J, the junction contained 6 bases not matched to a gene. The CDR3 DNA is TGCAGCGTGGACGGGACAGGGCTCTACAATGAGCAGTTCTTC. Translated, it gives CSVDGTGLYNEQFF.

In this sample, this clonotype turned up many times. The DNA for the CDR3 is TGTGCCACCGGACAGGGACCACCCTACGAGCAGTACTTC. The encoded protein is CATGQGPPYEQYF. The rearrangement uses TRBV24-1 and TRBJ2-7; 8 bases are a match to TRBD1. The CDR3 runs 13 residues. After removal of 9 bases from V and 2 bases from J, the junction contained 5 bases not matched to a gene. The germline gives CDR1 KGHDR, CDR2 SFDVKD.

In its sample, this clonotype was seen many times. J is TRBJ2-7 and V is TRBV3-1, with 7 bases aligning to TRBD1. Unmatched junction bases numbered 4, after V lost 6 bases and J lost 2 bases. Looked up from germline, CDR1 is LGHDT and CDR2 is YNNKEL (reference sequence). The CDR3 is 13 amino acids. CDR3 sequence (DNA): TGTGCCAGCAGATTCCAGGGGGCCTACGAGCAGTACTTC. Protein: CASRFQGAYEQYF.

In this sample, this clonotype turned up many times. The chain is built from TRBV20-1 and TRBJ2-7; possible D gene TRBD1, 5 bases. CDR3 length: 15 residues. Germline V CDR1 and CDR2: DFQATT, SNEGSKA (reference sequence). Between the trimmed V and J ends, which lost 0 bases and 9 bases, there was a span of 21 bases. CDR3 nucleotide sequence: TGCAGTGCTAGAGATATGGACAAGGCTGGTGGCGGGCAGTACTTC. It specifies CSARDMDKAGGGQYF.

In this sample, this clonotype turned up many times. This chain's CDR3 is CASSLESRGVNEQFF. DNA of the CDR3: TGTGCCAGCAGCTTAGAATCCCGGGGGGTCAATGAGCAGTTCTTC. This sequence joins TRBV11-3 and TRBJ2-1; 7 bases align to TRBD2. V trimming: 0 bases; J trimming: 6 bases; junction bases outside the gene matches: 5. This CDR3 contains 15 residues. The germline gives CDR1 SGHNT, CDR2 YENEEA.

The chain employs TRBV29-1 and TRBJ2-5; weak D call: TRBD2 (5 bases). V was cut by 5 bases and J by 5 bases, with 12 bases left in between. Germline assignment: CDR1 SQVTM and CDR2 ANQGSEA. The CDR3 totals 12 residues. In DNA form, the CDR3 reads TGCAGCGTTAGGCGGGCCCTTGAGACCCAGTACTTC. Encoded protein: CSVRRALETQYF.

This clonotype was recorded many times. The chain is built from TRBV3-1 and TRBJ2-7; the D gene could be TRBD1 or TRBD2 (5 bases each). CDR3 length equals 14 residues. V was cut by 1 base and J by 3 bases, with 10 bases left in between. Germline values: CDR1 LGHDT, CDR2 YNNKEL (reference sequence). CDR3 loop: CASSQAGPVYEQYF. The CDR3 DNA reads as TGTGCCAGCAGCCAAGCGGGACCCGTCTACGAGCAGTACTTC.

This clonotype was detected ten times or more. The chain couples TRBV27 to TRBJ1-2, with 9 bases fitting TRBD1. Germline V gene sequence: CDR1 MNHEY, CDR2 SMNVEV (reference sequence). After removal of 6 bases from V and 9 bases from J, the junction contained 8 bases not matched to a gene. CDR3 length: 13 amino acids. CDR3 nucleotide sequence: TGTGCCAGCAGAGGGACAGGGATGTTTAGCTACACCTTC. It yields the protein CASRGTGMFSYTF.

This clonotype occurred many times. The V and J genes are TRBV6-6 and TRBJ1-5, with unresolved D. Germline V gene sequence: CDR1 MNHNY, CDR2 SVGAGI (reference sequence). The V end was cut by 6 bases, the J end by 2 bases, with 17 bases between. The CDR3 is 16 amino acids. For the CDR3, the DNA is TGTGCCAGCAGCCACCTCCCTCGTGAAGGCAATCAGCCCCAGCATTTT. It codes for CASSHLPREGNQPQHF.

This clonotype was seen many times. The chain has TRBV28 and TRBJ1-5; D call uncertain. The CDR3 covers 13 residues. V lost 5 bases and J lost 3, with 8 bases in between. CDR1 is MDHEN, CDR2 SYDVKM, per germline. CDR3 loop: CASSPSDNQPQHF. The CDR3 DNA follows: TGTGCCAGCAGTCCCTCAGACAATCAGCCCCAGCATTTT.

This clonotype was seen many times. The gene calls are TRBV20-1 and TRBJ2-7; D is unresolved. The CDR3 covers 11 residues. The germline V and J ends were trimmed by 4 bases and 5 bases, with 9 bases remaining between them. Germline V gene sequence: CDR1 DFQATT, CDR2 SNEGSKA (reference sequence). CDR3 DNA sequence: TGCAGTGCTACCCCCCTTAACGAGCAGTACTTC. Translated, it gives CSATPLNEQYF.

This clonotype showed up just a few times. The chain links TRBV4-1 to TRBJ2-1, with D possibly matching TRBD2 (6 bases). This CDR3 comprises 13 residues. V gave up 8 bases and J gave up 7 bases, with 15 bases separating them. The germline V gene has CDR1 MGHRA and CDR2 YSYEKL. Here the CDR3 DNA reads TGCGCCAGCCGTCTGACTAGTACAAATGAGCAGTTCTTC. This codes for CASRLTSTNEQFF.

This clonotype was detected a few times. The chain couples TRBV10-2 to TRBJ2-1, with 10 positions matching TRBD2. The CDR3 extends over 16 amino acids. The V segment lost 3 bases and the J segment 5 bases; nucleotides outside the gene matches: 7. Per germline, CDR1 WSHSY and CDR2 SAAADI. The CDR3 DNA follows: TGCGCCAGCAGTGACCGATTAGGACTAGCGGACAATGAGCAGTTCTTC. This gives the protein CASSDRLGLADNEQFF.